The 19 T cell receptor beta chains in this list originate from one sample, sequenced in a study of tumor-infiltrating lymphocytes in primary liver carcinoma. Starting material of around 460 ng total RNA yielded TCR beta cDNA via a constant-region primer. It was through three nested multiplex PCR rounds of slightly modified ARM-PCR that TCR beta libraries arose. The first two PCR rounds used TRBV1-TRBV30 forward primers with a C-beta reverse primer, about 10 cycles each. TCRdb passed the multiplex PCR reads through MiXCR, listing each CDR3 protein once. The profile shows almost 200,000 distinct CDR3 sequences, approximately 65% of them singletons. Germline DNA was also extracted, and blood RNA derived from unsorted whole blood. The source material was peripheral blood. All receptors come from a woman in her sixties with primary liver carcinoma and hepatitis B virus infection.

V and J are TRBV10-3 and TRBJ1-5; tentatively, D is TRBD1 (5 bases). The CDR3 consists of 15 residues. Germline CDR1 reads ENHRY; CDR2 reads SYGVKD. Trimming left V 2 bases short and J 0 bases short, with 8 bases between. The CDR3 loop reads CAISETGNSNQPQHF. The DNA of the CDR3 is TGTGCCATCAGTGAGACAGGTAATAGCAATCAGCCCCAGCATTTT.

This clonotype has a count of ten or more. The CDR3 DNA sequence: TGTGCCAGCAGCTTAAGAGGGTCAGGGCACACTGAAGCTTTCTTT. Encoded protein: CASSLRGSGHTEAFF. The chain recombines TRBV11-2 with TRBJ1-1; a weak D match, TRBD1 (5 bases). The CDR3 totals 15 residues. The germline V gene encodes CDR1 SGHAT and CDR2 FQNNGV. The ends were cut back, 2 bases at V and 3 bases at J, with 13 bases in the middle. The complete variable domain, with remaining parts taken from reference TRBV11-2 and TRBJ1-1, reads EAGVAQSPRYKIIEKRQSVAFWCNPISGHATLYWYQQILGQGPKLLIQFQNNGVVDDSQLPKDRFSAERLKGVDSTLKIQPAKLEDSAVYLCASSLRGSGHTEAFFGQGTRLTVV.

Concerning this clonotype: In this CDR3 the conserved last residue, phenylalanine or tryptophan, is missing, so a read error is likely. The chain is built from TRBV11-2 and TRBJ2-7, with 7 bases that match TRBD2. CDR1 and CDR2 (germline): SGHAT, FQNNGV. This CDR3 is 16 amino acids long. V dropped 3 bases and J dropped 4; count of bases not matched to a gene: 12. The CDR3 sequence: CASSLWEGLSSYEQYL. The CDR3 DNA is TGTGCCAGCAGCTTGTGGGAGGGCCTGAGCTCTTACGAGCAGTACTTG.

Of note for this clonotype: Since a much larger clone is just one base distant, this may be a read error. The gene calls are TRBV4-1 and TRBJ1-5; no clear D. Germline assignment: CDR1 MGHRA and CDR2 YSYEKL. There are 15 residues in the CDR3. As DNA, the CDR3 is TGCGCCAGCAGCCAAGAAGTCCTGAACAATCGGCCCCAGCATTTT. Its translation: CASSQEVLNNRPQHF.

Concerning this clonotype: One end of the junction is discordant with germline, which a read error may explain. The V call is TRBV6-6, the J call TRBJ2-7; perhaps TRBD2 as D (5 bases). This CDR3 contains 14 residues. In germline, CDR1 is MNHNY, CDR2 SVGAGI (reference sequence). DNA for the CDR3: TGTGCCAGCAGTTTAACTAGTACGGCCTACAAGCAGTACTTC. Amino acid sequence: CASSLTSTAYKQYF.

Comments on this clonotype: At one of its ends the junction is not consistent with the germline gene, which may arise from a read error. The CDR3 here is CASSTQGRAFYVYTF. The CDR3, as DNA: TGTGCCAGCAGTACCCAGGGCAGGGCCTTCTATGTCTACACCTTC. This rearrangement joins TRBV12-3 or TRBV12-4 to TRBJ1-2, with D perhaps matching TRBD1 (5 bases). CDR3 length equals 15 residues.

Notes on this clonotype: The junction and the germline gene differ at one end; a read error may be behind it. The V call is TRBV4-1, the J call TRBJ2-1, with D unclear. Germline CDR1 reads MGHRA; CDR2 reads YSYEKL. The CDR3 runs to 15 residues. CDR3 sequence (DNA): TGCGCCAGCAGCCACATGGCTCGTTCCTATAATGAGCAGTTCTTC. This sequence encodes CASSHMARSYNEQFF.

As to this clonotype: A read error may account for a junction end that differs from germline. J is TRBJ2-5 and V is TRBV5-1; 8 nucleotides match TRBD2. CDR1 is SGHRS, CDR2 YFSETQ, per germline. CDR3 length: 14 residues. The CDR3 protein is CASSPGGHQETQYF. The CDR3 DNA is TGCGCCAGCAGCCCGGGGGGGCACCAAGAGACTCAGTACTTC.

Many counts were recorded for this clonotype. The chain couples TRBV29-1 to TRBJ2-2; 7 nucleotides line up with TRBD1. The CDR3 has 15 residues. V lost 5 bases and J lost 0; bases outside the gene matches: 6. Looked up from germline, CDR1 is SQVTM and CDR2 is ANQGSEA. CDR3 sequence: CSVIPGQPNTGELFF. The DNA of the CDR3 is TGCAGCGTTATTCCGGGACAGCCGAACACCGGGGAGCTGTTTTTT.

This clonotype was detected many times. CDR3 region: CASSLKGSATNEKLFF. DNA of the CDR3: TGTGCCAGCAGCTTAAAAGGGTCTGCAACTAATGAAAAACTGTTTTTT. The chain employs TRBV7-9 and TRBJ1-4; the D is unclear. Germline CDR1 SEHNR, CDR2 FQNEAQ (reference sequence). The CDR3 is 16 residues long. Trimming left V 2 bases short and J 0 bases short, with 10 bases between.

For this clonotype: The junction differs from germline at one of its ends, possibly a read error. The chain couples TRBV4-1 to TRBJ2-1; the match to TRBD2 covers 11 bases. Looked up from germline, CDR1 is MGHRA and CDR2 is YSYEKL. The CDR3 extends over 23 amino acids. CDR3 sequence: CASSQDPSLTSGIYFGSYNEQLF. CDR3 coding DNA: TGCGCCAGCAGCCAAGACCCCTCTCTGACTAGCGGGATCTATTTCGGCTCCTACAATGAACAGCTCTTC.

In the case of this clonotype: One end of the junction does not line up with germline, which may come from a read error. V and J are TRBV10-3 and TRBJ1-2; D is possibly TRBD1 (6 bases). CDR3 length: 12 amino acids. The V gene's germline CDR1 is ENHRY and CDR2 SYGVKD. The CDR3 loop reads CDISESTGDYTF. In DNA, the CDR3 is TGTGACATCAGTGAGTCGACAGGCGACTACACCTTC.

Details on this clonotype: This clone may be a read error of a much larger clone one base away. This sequence joins TRBV4-1 and TRBJ2-3, with D possibly TRBD1 on 6 matching bases. This CDR3 spans 14 amino acids. Germline CDR1 and CDR2: MGHRA and YSYEKL. CDR3 DNA sequence: TGCGCCAGCAGCCAAGGGGGTACAGGGAATACGCGGTATTTT. Translation: CASSQGGTGNTRYF.

A note on this clonotype: This could be a read error, since a much larger clone is one nucleotide away. Here the CDR3 omits its conserved ending phenylalanine or tryptophan, so a read error is the likely source. This sequence joins TRBV12-3 or TRBV12-4 and TRBJ1-1; D gene ambiguous. Deletions cut 6 bases from V and 3 bases from J, with 11 bases between. This CDR3 has 13 residues. CDR3 coding DNA: TGTGCCAGCAGCACTTCGGACGACACTGAAGCTTTCTTA. The encoded protein is CASSTSDDTEAFL.

This clonotype has only a few counts. The chain is built from TRBV28 and TRBJ1-6; D might be TRBD1 (6 bases). The CDR3 spans 15 residues. CDR1 MDHEN and CDR2 SYDVKM come from the germline V gene. V was trimmed by 3 bases and J by 9 bases, leaving 15 bases between them. For the CDR3, the DNA is TGTGCCAGCAGTTTCCCCCCCGGCAGGGGTTCACCCCTCCACTTT. This encodes CASSFPPGRGSPLHF. Supplemented by reference TRBV28 and TRBJ1-6, the full variable domain reads DVKVTQSSRYLVKRTGEKVFLECVQDMDHENMFWYRQDPGLGLRLIYFSYDVKMKEKGDIPEGYSVSREKKERFSLILESASTNQTSMYLCASSFPPGRGSPLHFGNGTRLTVT.

As regards this clonotype: It may be a read error: a sequence one base away is much more abundant. The rearrangement links TRBV6-1 to TRBJ2-2, with a possible D match to TRBD2 (6 bases). The CDR3 is made up of 13 amino acids. Germline CDR1 MNHNS, CDR2 SASEGT. The V and J ends lost 8 bases and 3 bases respectively, with 10 bases between them. Here the CDR3 DNA reads TGTGCCAGCGAGACTAGGGACACCGGGGAGCTGTTTTTT. As protein: CASETRDTGELFF.

This clonotype showed up many times. The CDR3 is CSVGPGQVTYEQYF. Here the CDR3 DNA reads TGCAGCGTTGGCCCCGGGCAGGTTACCTACGAGCAGTACTTC. This chain links TRBV29-1 with TRBJ2-7; the D is unclear. The CDR3 is 14 residues long. V lost 4 bases and J 2 bases, leaving 15 bases between the germline ends. The V gene's germline CDR1 is SQVTM and CDR2 ANQGSEA.

This clonotype was picked up one time. Sequence at one end of the junction differs from germline and may be a read error. The chain couples TRBV4-2 to TRBJ1-4, with D perhaps TRBD1 (5 bases). CDR3 length: 18 amino acids. The V gene's germline CDR1 is LGHNA and CDR2 YNFKEQ. The CDR3 DNA reads as TGTGCCAGCAGCCAAGATTCCTCCAGGGCAAATGAGTATGAAAAGCTGTCTTTT. Residues: CASSQDSSRANEYEKLSF.

V and J are TRBV9 and TRBJ1-6, with D uncertain. There are 14 residues in the CDR3. V lost 2 bases, J lost 8 bases, and 11 bases lay in between. CDR1 and CDR2 from the germline V gene are SGDLS and YYNGEE. The CDR3 coding sequence is TGTGCCAGCAGCGTCACGAGGGATTATTCACCCCTCCACTTT. Translation gives CASSVTRDYSPLHF.